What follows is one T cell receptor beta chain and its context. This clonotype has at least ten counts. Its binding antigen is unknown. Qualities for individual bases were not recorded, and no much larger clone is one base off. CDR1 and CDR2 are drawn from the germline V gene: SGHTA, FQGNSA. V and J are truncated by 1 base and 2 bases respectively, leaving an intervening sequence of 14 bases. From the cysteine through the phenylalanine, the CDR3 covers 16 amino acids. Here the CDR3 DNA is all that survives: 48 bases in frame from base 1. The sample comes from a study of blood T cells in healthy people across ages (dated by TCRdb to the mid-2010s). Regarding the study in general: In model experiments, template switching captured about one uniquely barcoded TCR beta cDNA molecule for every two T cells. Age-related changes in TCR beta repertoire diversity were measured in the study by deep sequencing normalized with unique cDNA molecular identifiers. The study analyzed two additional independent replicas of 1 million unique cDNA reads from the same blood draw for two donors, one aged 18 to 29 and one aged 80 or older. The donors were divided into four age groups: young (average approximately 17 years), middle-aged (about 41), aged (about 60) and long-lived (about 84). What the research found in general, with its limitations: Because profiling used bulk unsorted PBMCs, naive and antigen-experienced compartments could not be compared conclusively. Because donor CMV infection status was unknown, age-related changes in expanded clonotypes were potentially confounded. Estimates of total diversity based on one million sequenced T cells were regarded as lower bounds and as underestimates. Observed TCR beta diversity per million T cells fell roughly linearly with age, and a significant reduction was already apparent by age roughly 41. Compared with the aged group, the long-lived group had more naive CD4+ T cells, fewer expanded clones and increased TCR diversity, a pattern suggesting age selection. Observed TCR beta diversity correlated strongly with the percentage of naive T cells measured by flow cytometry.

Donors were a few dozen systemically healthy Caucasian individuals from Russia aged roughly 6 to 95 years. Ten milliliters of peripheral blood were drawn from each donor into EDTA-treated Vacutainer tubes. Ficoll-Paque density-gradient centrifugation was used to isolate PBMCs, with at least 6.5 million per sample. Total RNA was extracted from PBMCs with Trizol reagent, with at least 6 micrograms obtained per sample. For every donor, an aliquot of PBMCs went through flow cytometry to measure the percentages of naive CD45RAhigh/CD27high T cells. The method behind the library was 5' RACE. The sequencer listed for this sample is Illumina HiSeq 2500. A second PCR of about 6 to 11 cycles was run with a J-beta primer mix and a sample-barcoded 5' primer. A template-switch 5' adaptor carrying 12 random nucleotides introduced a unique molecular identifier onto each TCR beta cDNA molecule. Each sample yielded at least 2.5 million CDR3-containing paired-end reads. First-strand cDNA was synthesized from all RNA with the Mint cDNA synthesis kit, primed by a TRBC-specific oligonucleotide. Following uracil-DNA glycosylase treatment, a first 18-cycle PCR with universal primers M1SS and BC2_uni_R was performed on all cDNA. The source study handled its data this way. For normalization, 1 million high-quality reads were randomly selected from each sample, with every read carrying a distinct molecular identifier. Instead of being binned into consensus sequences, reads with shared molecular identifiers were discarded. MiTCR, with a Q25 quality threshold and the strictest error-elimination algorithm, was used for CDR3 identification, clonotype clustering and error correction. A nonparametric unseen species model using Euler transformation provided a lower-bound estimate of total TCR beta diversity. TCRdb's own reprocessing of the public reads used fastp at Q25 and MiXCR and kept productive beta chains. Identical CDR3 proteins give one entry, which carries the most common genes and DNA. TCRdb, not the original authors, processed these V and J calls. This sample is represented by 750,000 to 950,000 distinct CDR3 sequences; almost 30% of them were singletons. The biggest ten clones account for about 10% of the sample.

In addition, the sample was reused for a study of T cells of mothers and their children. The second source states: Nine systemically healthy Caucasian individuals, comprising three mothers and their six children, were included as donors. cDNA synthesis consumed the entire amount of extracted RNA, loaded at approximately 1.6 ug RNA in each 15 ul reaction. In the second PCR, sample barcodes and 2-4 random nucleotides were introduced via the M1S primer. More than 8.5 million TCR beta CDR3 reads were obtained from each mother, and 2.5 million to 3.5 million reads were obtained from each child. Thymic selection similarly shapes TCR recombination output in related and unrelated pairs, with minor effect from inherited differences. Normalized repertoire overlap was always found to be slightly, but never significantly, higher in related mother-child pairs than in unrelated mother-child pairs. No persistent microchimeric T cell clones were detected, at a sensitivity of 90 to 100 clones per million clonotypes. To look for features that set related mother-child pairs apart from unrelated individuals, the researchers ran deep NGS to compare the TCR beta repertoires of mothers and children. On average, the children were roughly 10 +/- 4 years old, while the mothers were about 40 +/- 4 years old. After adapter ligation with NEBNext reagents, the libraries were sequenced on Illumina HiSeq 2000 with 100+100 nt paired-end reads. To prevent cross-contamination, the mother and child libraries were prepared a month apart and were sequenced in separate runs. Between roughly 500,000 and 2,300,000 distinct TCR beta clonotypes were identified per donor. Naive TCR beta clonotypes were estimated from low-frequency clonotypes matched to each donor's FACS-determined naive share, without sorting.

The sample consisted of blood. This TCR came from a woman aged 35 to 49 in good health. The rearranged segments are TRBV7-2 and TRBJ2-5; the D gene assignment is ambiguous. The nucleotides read TGTGCCAGCAGCTTAGATCCCTGGGAACCGCAAGAGACCCAGTACTTC. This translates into CASSLDPWEPQETQYF.